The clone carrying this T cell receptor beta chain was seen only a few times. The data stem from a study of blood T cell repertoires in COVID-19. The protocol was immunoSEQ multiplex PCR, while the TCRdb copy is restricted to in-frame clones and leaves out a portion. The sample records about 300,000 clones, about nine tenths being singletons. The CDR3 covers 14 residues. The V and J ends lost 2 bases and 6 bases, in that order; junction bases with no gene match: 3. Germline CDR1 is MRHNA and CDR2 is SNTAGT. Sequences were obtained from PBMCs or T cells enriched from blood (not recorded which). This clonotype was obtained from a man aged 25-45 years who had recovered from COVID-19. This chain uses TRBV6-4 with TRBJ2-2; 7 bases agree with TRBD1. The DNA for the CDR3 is TGTGCCAGCAGTGACCCAACAGGGGCCGGGGAGCTGTTTTTT. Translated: CASSDPTGAGELFF.